This T cell receptor (beta chain) was sequenced for a study of blood T cell repertoires in COVID-19. Study in general: Material from acute and convalescent COVID-19 was sourced from the United States, Italy and Spain. PBMCs, B-cell-depleted T cells, or T cells were the source of the cDNA or gDNA that made up the material.

Authors' methods: Amplifying reference gene primers gave estimates of nucleated cell counts. Profiling relied on immunoSEQ multiplex PCR, and the TCRdb table lists in-frame clones only, not all of them. D and trimming come from the DNA, and the V and J calls and clone size come from that table. The sample holds approximately 260,000 clones, 89% seen once. This clone was observed a handful of times. This CDR3 is built from 14 residues. Per the germline V gene, CDR1 is SEHNR and CDR2 is FQNEAQ (reference sequence). Deletions cut 5 bases from V and 4 bases from J, with 14 bases between. The chain joins TRBV7-9 to TRBJ2-5; D perhaps matches TRBD2 (6 bases). This sequence was found in a woman aged 40 to 50 who had recovered from COVID-19. Material for sequencing was peripheral blood. Here the CDR3 reads CASSTMGGTETQYF. The CDR3 DNA reads TGTGCCAGCAGCACCATGGGGGGTACAGAGACCCAGTACTTC.